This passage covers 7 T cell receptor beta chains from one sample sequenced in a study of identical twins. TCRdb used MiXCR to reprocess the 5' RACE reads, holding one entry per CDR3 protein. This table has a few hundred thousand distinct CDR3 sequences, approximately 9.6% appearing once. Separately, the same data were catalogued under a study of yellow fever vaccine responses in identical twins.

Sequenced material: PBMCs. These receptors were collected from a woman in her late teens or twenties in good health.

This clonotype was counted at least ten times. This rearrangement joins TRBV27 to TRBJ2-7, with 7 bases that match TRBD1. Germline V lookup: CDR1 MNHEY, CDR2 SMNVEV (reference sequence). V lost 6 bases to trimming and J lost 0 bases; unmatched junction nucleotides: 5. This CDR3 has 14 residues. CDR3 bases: TGTGCCAGCAGCATGACAGGGCCCTCCTACGAGCAGTACTTC. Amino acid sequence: CASSMTGPSYEQYF.

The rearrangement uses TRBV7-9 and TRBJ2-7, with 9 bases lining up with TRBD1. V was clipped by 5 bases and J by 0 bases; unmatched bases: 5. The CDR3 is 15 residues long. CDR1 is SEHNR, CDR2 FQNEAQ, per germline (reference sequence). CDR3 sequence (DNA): TGTGCCAGCAGCGGGACAGGGTTCACCTCCTACGAGCAGTACTTC. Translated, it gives CASSGTGFTSYEQYF.

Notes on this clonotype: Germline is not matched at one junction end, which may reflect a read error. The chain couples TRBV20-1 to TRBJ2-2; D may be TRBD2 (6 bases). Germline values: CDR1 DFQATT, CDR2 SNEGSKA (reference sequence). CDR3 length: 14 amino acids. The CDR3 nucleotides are TGCTGTGCTAGGAGGGTACGGGGTACCGGGGAGCTGTTTTTT. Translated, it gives CCARRVRGTGELFF.

The CDR3 is CASSYSSSGSIAYEQYF. The DNA for the CDR3 is TGTGCCAGCAGTTACTCGAGTAGCGGGAGTATCGCCTACGAGCAGTACTTC. This rearrangement joins TRBV6-5 to TRBJ2-7; 9 bases match TRBD2. This CDR3 spans 17 amino acids. With V trimmed by 0 bases and J by 2 bases, 8 bases remained unmatched. Germline CDR1 MNHEY, CDR2 SVGAGI.

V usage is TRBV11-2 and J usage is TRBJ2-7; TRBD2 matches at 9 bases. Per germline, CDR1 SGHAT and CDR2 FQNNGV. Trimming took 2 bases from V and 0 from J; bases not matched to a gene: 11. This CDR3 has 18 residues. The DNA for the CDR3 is TGTGCCAGCAGCTTACTCAGTGGGGGCGGGGGGGCCTCCTACGAGCAGTACTTC. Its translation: CASSLLSGGGGASYEQYF.

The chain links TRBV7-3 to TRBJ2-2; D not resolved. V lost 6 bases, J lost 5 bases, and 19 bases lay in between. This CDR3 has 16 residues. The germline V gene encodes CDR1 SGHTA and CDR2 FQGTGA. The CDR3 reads CASSPVVVGWTGELFF. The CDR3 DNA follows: TGTGCCAGCAGTCCCGTGGTAGTGGGCTGGACCGGGGAGCTGTTTTTT.

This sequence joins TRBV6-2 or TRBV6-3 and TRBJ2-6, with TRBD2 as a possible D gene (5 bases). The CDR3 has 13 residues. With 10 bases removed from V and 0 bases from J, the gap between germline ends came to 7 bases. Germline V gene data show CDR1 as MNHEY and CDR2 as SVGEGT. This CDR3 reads CATDYSGANVLTF. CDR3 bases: TGTGCCACCGACTACTCTGGGGCCAACGTCCTGACTTTC.